At least ten counts were recorded for the clone carrying this TCR beta chain. The record originates from a study of metastatic and nonmetastatic thyroid tumors. Study as a whole: For malignant and benign thyroid patients, tumor or nodule tissue and blood were the sources whose repertoires were compared.

In the authors' methods: Building a distant-metastasis classifier for papillary thyroid cancer drew on CDR3 differences across clinicopathological groups. TCRdb called clones again from the PCR reads with MiXCR. These V and J calls derive from TCRdb rather than the authors' analysis. The repertoire consists of about 19,000 clones, with around a quarter occurring once and the leading ten covering about 11%. The entire patient cohort was treatment-naive prior to thyroid surgery. The receptor was derived from a female donor with papillary thyroid cancer or a benign thyroid nodule (not recorded which). Some clones in this sample may be carry-over from other donors' samples. The sample taken for sequencing was tumor tissue.

CDR3 DNA: TGTGCCAGCAGCCCACAGGGTTGGAATTCACCCCTCCACTTT. It encodes CASSPQGWNSPLHF. J is TRBJ1-6 and V is TRBV16; the D gene is possibly TRBD1 (6 bases). This CDR3 contains 14 residues. Germline loops: CDR1 KGHSY, CDR2 FQNENV. Trimming took 4 bases from V and 7 from J, leaving 11 bases between them.